This TCR beta chain was observed in a study of PD-1 blockade in classical Hodgkin lymphoma. Worth noting for this clone: The junction shows a germline mismatch at one end, possibly a read error.

Germline V gene data show CDR1 as MNHEY and CDR2 as SVGAGI. The CDR3 is made up of 15 amino acids. Profiled with immunoSEQ multiplex PCR; TCRdb holds only in-frame clones, not every one. The sample carries 120,000 to 150,000 clones, less than 80% recorded once. Brentuximab vedotin exposure varied, and every patient relapsed after autologous stem cell transplantation. Here the sequenced sample was peripheral blood mononuclear cells (PBMCs), taken before the second cycle of nivolumab. This sequence originates from a human donor with classical Hodgkin lymphoma. The genes are TRBV6-5 and TRBJ1-2; 8 bases match TRBD1. The CDR3, as DNA: TGTGCCAGCAGTTCCCACAGGGGGTCTAATTATGGCTACACCTTC. Amino acids: CASSSHRGSNYGYTF.